This T cell receptor beta chain came from a study of blood T cell repertoires in COVID-19. As for the study in general: Both acute and convalescent COVID-19 samples were obtained from the United States, Italy and Spain. Sample material is recorded as cDNA or gDNA derived from T cells, B-cell-depleted T cells, or PBMCs.

V lost 2 bases and J lost 6; bases outside the gene matches: 8. CDR1 is SGHTA, CDR2 FQGNSA, per germline. The CDR3 totals 15 residues. In the source study's methods: Amplification of reference gene primers was used by the study to estimate nucleated cell counts. Sequencing was performed with immunoSEQ multiplex PCR; in TCRdb, only in-frame clones are kept and a portion is missing. V and J calls plus clone size are reproduced from that table; the DNA served to infer D and trimming. The sample lists about 120,000 clones; over 75% were seen once. The rearrangement links TRBV7-2 to TRBJ1-2; 8 bases fit TRBD1. Sequencing input: peripheral blood. The clonotype was recovered from an elderly man with acute or convalescent COVID-19. The CDR3 protein is CASSLPQTGDDGYTF. CDR3 sequence (DNA): TGTGCCAGCAGCTTACCCCAGACAGGGGATGATGGCTACACCTTC.